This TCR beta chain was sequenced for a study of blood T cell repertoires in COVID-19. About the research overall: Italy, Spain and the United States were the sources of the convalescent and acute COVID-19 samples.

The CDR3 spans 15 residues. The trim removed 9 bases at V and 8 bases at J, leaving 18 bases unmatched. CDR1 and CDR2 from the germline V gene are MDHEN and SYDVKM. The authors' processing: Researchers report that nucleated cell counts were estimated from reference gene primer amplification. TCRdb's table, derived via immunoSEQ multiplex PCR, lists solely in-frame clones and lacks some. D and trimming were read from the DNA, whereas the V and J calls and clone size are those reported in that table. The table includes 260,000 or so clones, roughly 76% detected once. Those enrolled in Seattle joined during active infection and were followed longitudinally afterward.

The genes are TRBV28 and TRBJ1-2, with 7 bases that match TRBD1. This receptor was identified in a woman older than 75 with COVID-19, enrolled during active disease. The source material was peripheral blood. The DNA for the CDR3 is TGTGCCAGTTCTCTCTGGGAGAGGGGGCAAGGAGGCTACACCTTC. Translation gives CASSLWERGQGGYTF.